The 29 T cell receptor beta chains below were found in one sample sequenced in a study of blood T cell repertoires in COVID-19. TCRdb's copy holds only in-frame clones and misses some; the assay was immunoSEQ multiplex PCR. The sample contains under 30,000 clones, 80% to 90% of which appear only once. The source material was peripheral blood. Every receptor here comes from a human donor in a cohort sampled during active COVID-19.

This chain uses TRBV19 with TRBJ1-6, with D perhaps matching TRBD1 (5 bases). Germline CDR1 reads LNHDA; CDR2 reads SQIVND (reference sequence). V lost 6 bases and J lost 9, with 15 bases in between. The CDR3 length is 14 residues. In DNA form, the CDR3 reads TGTGCCAGTAGCCTCAGGGAAGAAAGTTCACCCCTCCACTTT. Encoded protein: CASSLREESSPLHF.

V gene TRBV3-1 (or the pseudogene TRBV3-2) combines with J gene TRBJ2-1; 7 bases are shared with TRBD1. Trimming removed 4 bases from V and 4 bases from J; junction bases left unmatched: 7. Germline V gives CDR1 LGHDT, CDR2 YNNKEL (reference sequence). This CDR3 spans 15 amino acids. CDR3 loop: CASSPTGAFYNEQFF. The DNA for the CDR3 is TGTGCCAGCAGCCCTACAGGGGCCTTTTACAATGAGCAGTTCTTC.

This rearrangement joins TRBV18 to TRBJ2-7; the match to TRBD1 covers 10 bases. Germline CDR1 KGHSH, CDR2 LQKENI. CDR3 size: 15 residues. J lost 1 base, V lost 6 bases, and 6 bases had no gene match. CDR3 sequence: CASSSRDRGSYEQYF. CDR3 DNA sequence: TGTGCCAGCTCGAGCCGGGACAGGGGATCCTACGAGCAGTACTTC.

This clone is a singleton in its sample. The J gene is TRBJ1-2, the V gene TRBV5-1; TRBD1 agrees at 9 bases. V shed 6 bases, J shed 7 bases, and the junction held 13 bases outside the gene matches. CDR1 and CDR2 (germline): SGHRS, YFSETQ. CDR3 length equals 15 residues. The CDR3, as DNA: TGCGCCAGCAACCCCACACAGGGGGCAGGGGGTGGCTACACCTTC. As protein: CASNPTQGAGGGYTF.

The chain joins TRBV6-5 to TRBJ1-3; 10 bases align to TRBD1. The junction had 5 bases not matched to a gene; V was cut back by 4 bases and J by 2 bases. The V gene's germline CDR1 is MNHEY and CDR2 SVGAGI. The CDR3 spans 16 residues. In nucleotides, the CDR3 is TGTGCCAGCAGTTCGGGGACAGGGGTGACTGGAAACACCATATATTTT. It specifies CASSSGTGVTGNTIYF.

The sample holds one count of this clone. The V and J genes are TRBV28 and TRBJ1-5; 10 nucleotides line up with TRBD1. Looked up from germline, CDR1 is MDHEN and CDR2 is SYDVKM. V was pared by 7 bases and J by 5 bases, with 5 bases of the junction left unmatched. The CDR3 consists of 14 residues. Here the CDR3 DNA reads TGTGCCAGCACTACCGGGACAGGGGATCAGCCCCAGCATTTT. It translates to CASTTGTGDQPQHF.

V and J are TRBV9 and TRBJ1-1; D gene unclear. Germline V CDR1 and CDR2: SGDLS, YYNGEE. CDR3 length: 14 amino acids. V lost 0 bases, J lost 0 bases, and 6 bases lay in between. The DNA of the CDR3 is TGTGCCAGCAGCGTAGGTTTTATGAACACTGAAGCTTTCTTT. Translated: CASSVGFMNTEAFF.

The chain is built from TRBV4-3 and TRBJ1-5; D remains unclear. The CDR3 consists of 13 residues. CDR1 LGHNA and CDR2 YSLEER come from the germline V gene. Trimming cost V 0 bases and J 7 bases, with 7 bases left between them. CDR3 nucleotides: TGCGCCAGCAGCCAAGATCGGTGGCAGCCCCAGCATTTT. Translation: CASSQDRWQPQHF.

The chain recombines TRBV7-9 with TRBJ2-3; 7 bases agree with TRBD2. The CDR3 has 14 amino acids. In germline, CDR1 is SEHNR, CDR2 FQNEAQ (reference sequence). V was pared by 2 bases and J by 5 bases, with 4 bases of the junction left unmatched. The CDR3 DNA reads TGTGCCAGCAGCTTATGGGAGGGATTAGATACGCAGTATTTT. Protein: CASSLWEGLDTQYF.

The CDR3: CASSFVSGVNTEAFF. CDR3 DNA sequence: TGTGCCAGCAGCTTTGTTTCAGGGGTGAACACTGAAGCTTTCTTT. The chain is built from TRBV7-9 and TRBJ1-1, with TRBD1 as a possible D gene (6 bases). Germline V CDR1 and CDR2: SEHNR, FQNEAQ (reference sequence). This CDR3 is 15 amino acids long. V gave up 3 bases and J gave up 0 bases, with 11 bases separating them.

The chain couples TRBV2 to TRBJ2-5; D perhaps matches TRBD2 (6 bases). CDR1 SNHLY and CDR2 FYNNEI come from the germline V gene. The V gene lost 6 bases and the J gene lost 3 bases, with 11 bases spanning the gap. This CDR3 is 13 amino acids long. CDR3 coding DNA: TGTGCCAGCAGCTTTAGCGGCGAAGAGACCCAGTACTTC. Protein: CASSFSGEETQYF.

The chain links TRBV11-2 to TRBJ2-3, with TRBD2 identical over 9 bases. Germline CDR1 SGHAT, CDR2 FQNNGV. The CDR3 has 15 residues. V lost 5 bases and J lost 4; bases outside the gene matches: 7. This chain's CDR3 is CASSNSGSNPDTQYF. DNA of the CDR3: TGTGCCAGCAGCAATAGCGGGAGTAATCCAGATACGCAGTATTTT.

DNA of the CDR3: TGCGCCAGCAGATCGACAGGGGTGAACACTGAAGCTTTCTTT. Residues: CASRSTGVNTEAFF. The chain carries TRBV5-1 and TRBJ1-1, with TRBD1 matching 8 bases. The CDR3 extends over 14 amino acids. The germline V gene encodes CDR1 SGHRS and CDR2 YFSETQ. V dropped 5 bases and J dropped 0; count of bases not matched to a gene: 3. Complete variable domain (other parts from reference TRBV5-1 and TRBJ1-1): KAGVTQTPRYLIKTRGQQVTLSCSPISGHRSVSWYQQTPGQGLQFLFEYFSETQRNKGNFPGRFSGRQFSNSRSEMNVSTLELGDSALYLCASRSTGVNTEAFFGQGTRLTVV.

The chain is built from TRBV11-3 and TRBJ2-3; TRBD2 agrees at 14 bases. The CDR3 totals 15 residues. Per germline, CDR1 SGHNT and CDR2 YENEEA. Losses at the gene ends were 0 bases for V and 9 bases for J; bases not matched to a gene: 2. This chain's CDR3 is CASSLDGTSGGTQYF. CDR3 bases: TGTGCCAGCAGCTTAGATGGGACTAGCGGGGGCACGCAGTATTTT.

This clone was seen a handful of times. This CDR3 is CASSSATAPYEQYF. DNA for the CDR3: TGTGCCAGCAGTTCGGCGACAGCCCCCTACGAGCAGTACTTC. J is TRBJ2-7 and V is TRBV11-2; possible D gene TRBD1, 5 bases. With 6 bases removed from V and 2 bases from J, the gap between germline ends came to 14 bases. This CDR3 is built from 14 residues. Germline V lookup: CDR1 SGHAT, CDR2 FQNNGV.

A few counts support this clone. The chain combines TRBV3-1 (or the pseudogene TRBV3-2) with TRBJ2-7; 9 bases match TRBD2. The germline CDR1 and CDR2 sequences are LGHDT and YNNKEL (reference sequence). After removal of 1 base from V and 6 bases from J, the junction contained 4 bases not matched to a gene. The CDR3 extends over 14 amino acids. The CDR3 DNA reads as TGTGCCAGCAGCCAAGCTAGCGGGGAGGTCGAGCAGTACTTC. It encodes CASSQASGEVEQYF.

The gene calls are TRBV25-1 and TRBJ1-3, with TRBD1 as a possible D gene (6 bases). The CDR3 covers 15 residues. Between the trimmed V and J ends, which lost 7 bases and 0 bases, there was a span of 13 bases. From germline, CDR1 is MGHDK and CDR2 SYGVNS. CDR3 bases: TGTGCCAGCACCGTGGACAGCTCCTCTGGAAACACCATATATTTT. This sequence encodes CASTVDSSSGNTIYF.

The V call is TRBV28, the J call TRBJ2-3, with TRBD2 matching over 15 bases. The CDR3 runs 17 residues. The junction had 2 bases not matched to a gene; V was cut back by 2 bases and J by 2 bases. CDR1 and CDR2 from the germline V gene are MDHEN and SYDVKM. The CDR3: CASSLGTSGRNTDTQYF. As DNA, the CDR3 is TGTGCCAGCAGTTTAGGGACTAGCGGGAGGAACACAGATACGCAGTATTTT.

The chain uses TRBV7-2 and TRBJ2-7, with 7 bases fitting TRBD1. With V trimmed by 5 bases and J by 0 bases, 7 bases remained unmatched. This CDR3 is built from 15 residues. CDR1 is SGHTA, CDR2 FQGNSA, per germline. The CDR3 here is CASSPRQGYSYEQYF. For the CDR3, the DNA is TGTGCCAGCAGCCCCCGACAGGGATACTCCTACGAGCAGTACTTC.

The chain joins TRBV13 to TRBJ1-1; the D gene is possibly TRBD1 (5 bases). Trimming cost V 2 bases and J 3 bases, with 7 bases left between them. Germline V gives CDR1 PRHDT, CDR2 FYEKMQ (reference sequence). This CDR3 comprises 13 residues. This CDR3 reads CASSLSRDTEAFF. The CDR3 nucleotides are TGTGCCAGCAGCTTATCCAGGGACACTGAAGCTTTCTTT. Variable domain in full (rest from reference TRBV13 and TRBJ1-1): AAGVIQSPRHLIKEKRETATLKCYPIPRHDTVYWYQQGPGQDPQFLISFYEKMQSDKGSIPDRFSAQQFSDYHSELNMSSLELGDSALYFCASSLSRDTEAFFGQGTRLTVV.

The V gene is TRBV20-1, the J gene TRBJ2-7; 7 bases match TRBD1. The length of the CDR3 is 13 residues. Germline-derived CDR1 and CDR2 are DFQATT and SNEGSKA (reference sequence). V lost 3 bases to trimming and J lost 4 bases; unmatched junction nucleotides: 6. The CDR3 is CSASWYRGYEQYF. DNA for the CDR3: TGCAGTGCTAGTTGGTACAGGGGATACGAGCAGTACTTC.

This chain connects TRBV11-2 to TRBJ2-3, with 9 positions matching TRBD2. The CDR3 runs 15 residues. The germline V gene has CDR1 SGHAT and CDR2 FQNNGV. The V and J ends lost 0 bases and 9 bases, in that order; junction bases with no gene match: 7. This CDR3 is CASSLDTSGHETQYF. The DNA for the CDR3 is TGTGCCAGCAGCTTAGATACTAGCGGGCACGAGACGCAGTATTTT.

The chain is built from TRBV6-6 and TRBJ2-3; 10 nucleotides match TRBD2. V was clipped by 5 bases and J by 0 bases; unmatched bases: 8. Germline assignment: CDR1 MNHNY and CDR2 SVGAGI (reference sequence). This CDR3 contains 17 residues. CDR3 region: CASSRLLTSGSTDTQYF. The CDR3 bases are TGTGCCAGCAGTCGATTACTGACTAGCGGGAGCACAGATACGCAGTATTTT.

The chain couples TRBV7-3 to TRBJ1-1, with D possibly matching TRBD1 (6 bases). CDR3 length: 17 residues. Per the germline V gene, CDR1 is SGHTA and CDR2 is FQGTGA. Deletions cut 5 bases from V and 1 base from J, with 20 bases between. CDR3 sequence reads: CASSLPRAGARNTEAFF. CDR3 sequence (DNA): TGTGCCAGCAGCCTCCCTAGGGCAGGGGCGAGGAACACTGAAGCTTTCTTT. Combining the CDR3 with reference TRBV7-3 and TRBJ1-1 gives the whole variable domain GAGVSQTPSNKVTEKGKYVELRCDPISGHTALYWYRQSLGQGPEFLIYFQGTGAADDSGLPNDRFFAVRPEGSVSTLKIQRTERGDSAVYLCASSLPRAGARNTEAFFGQGTRLTVV.

The chain links TRBV10-3 to TRBJ2-5; the D gene is possibly TRBD2 (7 bases). Germline V gene lookup returns CDR1 ENHRY and CDR2 SYGVKD. This CDR3 contains 13 residues. The germline V and J ends were trimmed by 11 bases and 1 base, with 14 bases remaining between them. For the CDR3, the DNA is TGTGCCTCTTTGGCGGGGGCCCAAGAGACCCAGTACTTC. This encodes CASLAGAQETQYF.

The chain combines TRBV5-1 with TRBJ2-7, with D uncertain. This CDR3 region has 13 residues. V was clipped by 0 bases and J by 2 bases, with 6 bases between them. Germline V lookup: CDR1 SGHRS, CDR2 YFSETQ. The CDR3 nucleotides read TGCGCCAGCAGCTTGGAGTCTACCTACGAGCAGTACTTC. Translated: CASSLESTYEQYF.

The chain carries TRBV7-2 and TRBJ2-3; 12 bases agree with TRBD1. CDR1 is SGHTA and CDR2 is FQGNSA in the germline V gene. Trimming cost V 5 bases and J 2 bases; bases outside gene matches: 5. The CDR3 is 16 amino acids. The CDR3 is CASSPMGQGATDTQYF. The CDR3 DNA reads as TGTGCCAGCAGCCCCATGGGACAGGGGGCCACAGATACGCAGTATTTT.

The chain uses TRBV7-9 and TRBJ2-1; 8 bases line up with TRBD1. Trimming at V came to 3 bases and at J to 4 bases, leaving 8 bases not matched to a gene. The CDR3 totals 16 residues. Germline V gene lookup returns CDR1 SEHNR and CDR2 FQNEAQ (reference sequence). CDR3 amino acids: CASSFPQGVTYNEQFF. The CDR3 DNA reads TGTGCCAGCAGCTTCCCACAGGGGGTGACGTACAATGAGCAGTTCTTC.

The chain joins TRBV6-6 to TRBJ1-1, with 7 nucleotides matching TRBD1. The junction had 5 bases not matched to a gene; V was cut back by 4 bases and J by 0 bases. The CDR3 loop spans 15 amino acids. Germline lookup yields CDR1 MNHNY and CDR2 SVGAGI (reference sequence). Here the CDR3 DNA reads TGTGCCAGCAGTTTTTACAGGGGAATGAACACTGAAGCTTTCTTT. This sequence encodes CASSFYRGMNTEAFF.